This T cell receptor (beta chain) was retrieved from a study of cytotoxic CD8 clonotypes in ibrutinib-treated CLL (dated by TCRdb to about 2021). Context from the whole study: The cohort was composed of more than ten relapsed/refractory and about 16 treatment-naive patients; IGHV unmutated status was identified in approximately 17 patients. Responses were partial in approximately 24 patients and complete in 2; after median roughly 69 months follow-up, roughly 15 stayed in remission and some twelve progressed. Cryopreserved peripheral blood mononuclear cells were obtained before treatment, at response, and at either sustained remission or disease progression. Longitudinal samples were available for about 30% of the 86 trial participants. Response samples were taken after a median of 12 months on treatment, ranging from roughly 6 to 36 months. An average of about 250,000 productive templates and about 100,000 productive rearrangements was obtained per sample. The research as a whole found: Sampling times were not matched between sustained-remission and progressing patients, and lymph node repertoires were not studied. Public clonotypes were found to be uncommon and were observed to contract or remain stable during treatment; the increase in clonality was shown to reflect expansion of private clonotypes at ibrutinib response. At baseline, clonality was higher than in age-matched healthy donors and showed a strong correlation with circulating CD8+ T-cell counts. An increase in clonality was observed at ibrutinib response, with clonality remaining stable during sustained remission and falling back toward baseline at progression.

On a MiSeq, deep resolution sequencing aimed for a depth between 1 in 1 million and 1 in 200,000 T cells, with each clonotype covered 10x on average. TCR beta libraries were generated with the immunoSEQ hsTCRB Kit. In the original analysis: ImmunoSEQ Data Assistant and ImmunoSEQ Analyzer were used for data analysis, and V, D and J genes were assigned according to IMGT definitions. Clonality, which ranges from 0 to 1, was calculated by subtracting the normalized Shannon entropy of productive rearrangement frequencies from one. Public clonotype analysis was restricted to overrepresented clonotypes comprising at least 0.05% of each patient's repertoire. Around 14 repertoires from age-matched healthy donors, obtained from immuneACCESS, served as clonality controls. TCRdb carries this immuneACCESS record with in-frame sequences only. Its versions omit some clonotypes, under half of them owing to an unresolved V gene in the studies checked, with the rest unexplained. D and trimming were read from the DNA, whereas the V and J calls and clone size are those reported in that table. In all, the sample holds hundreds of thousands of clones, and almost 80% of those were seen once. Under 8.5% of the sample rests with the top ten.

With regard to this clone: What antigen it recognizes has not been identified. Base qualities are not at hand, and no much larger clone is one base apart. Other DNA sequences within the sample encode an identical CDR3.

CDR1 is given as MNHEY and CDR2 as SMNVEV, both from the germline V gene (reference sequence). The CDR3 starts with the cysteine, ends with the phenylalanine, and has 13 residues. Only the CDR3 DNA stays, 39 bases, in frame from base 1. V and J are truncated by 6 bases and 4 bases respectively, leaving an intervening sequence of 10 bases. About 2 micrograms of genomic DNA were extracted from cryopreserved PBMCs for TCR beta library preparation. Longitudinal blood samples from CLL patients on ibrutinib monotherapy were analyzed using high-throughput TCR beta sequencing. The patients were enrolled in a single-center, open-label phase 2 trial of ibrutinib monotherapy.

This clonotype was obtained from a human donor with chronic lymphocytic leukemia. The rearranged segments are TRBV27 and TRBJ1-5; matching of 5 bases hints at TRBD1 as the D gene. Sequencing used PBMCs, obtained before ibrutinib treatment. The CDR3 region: CASRTGGNQPQHF. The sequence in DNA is TGTGCCAGCAGGACGGGGGGGAATCAGCCCCAGCATTTT.